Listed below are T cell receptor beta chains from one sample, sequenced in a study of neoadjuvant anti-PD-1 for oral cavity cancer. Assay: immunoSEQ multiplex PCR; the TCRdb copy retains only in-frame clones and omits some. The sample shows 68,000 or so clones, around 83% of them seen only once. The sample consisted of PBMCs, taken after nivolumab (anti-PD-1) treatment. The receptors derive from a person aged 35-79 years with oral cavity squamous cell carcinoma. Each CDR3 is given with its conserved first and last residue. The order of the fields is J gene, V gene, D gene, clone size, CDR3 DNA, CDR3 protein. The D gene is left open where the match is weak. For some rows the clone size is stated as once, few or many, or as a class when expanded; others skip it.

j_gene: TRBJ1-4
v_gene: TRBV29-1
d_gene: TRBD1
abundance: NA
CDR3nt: TGCAGCGTTAGGACAGGGACAACTAATGAAAAACTGTTTTTT
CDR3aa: CSVRTGTTNEKLFF

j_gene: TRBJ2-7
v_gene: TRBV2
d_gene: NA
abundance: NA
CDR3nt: TGTGCCAGCAGTCGGGGGTCAGGGTATTACGAGCAGTACTTC
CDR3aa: CASSRGSGYYEQYF

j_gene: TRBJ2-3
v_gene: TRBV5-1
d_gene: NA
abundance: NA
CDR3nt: TGCGCCAGCAGCCCCAGAGGGGCAGGGACAGATACGCAGTATTTT
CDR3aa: CASSPRGAGTDTQYF

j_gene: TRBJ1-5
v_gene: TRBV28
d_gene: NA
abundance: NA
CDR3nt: TGTGCCAGCCGGGACGTTAATCAGCCCCAGCATTTT
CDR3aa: CASRDVNQPQHF

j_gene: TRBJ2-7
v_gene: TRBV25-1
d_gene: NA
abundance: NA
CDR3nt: TGTGCCACTCGCTACGCCTACGAGCAGTACTTC
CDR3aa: CATRYAYEQYF

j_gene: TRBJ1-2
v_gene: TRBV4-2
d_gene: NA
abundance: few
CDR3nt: TGTGCCAGCAGCCCCGGACCAAACTATGGCTACACCTTC
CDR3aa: CASSPGPNYGYTF

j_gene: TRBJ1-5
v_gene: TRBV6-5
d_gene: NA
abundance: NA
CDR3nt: TGTGCCAGCGGGGTTCGGGGGAATCAGCCCCAGCATTTT
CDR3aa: CASGVRGNQPQHF

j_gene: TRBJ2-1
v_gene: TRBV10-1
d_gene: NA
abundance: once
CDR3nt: TGCGCCAGCAGTGTAGGTAGCGGTTACAATGAGCAGTTCTTC
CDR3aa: CASSVGSGYNEQFF

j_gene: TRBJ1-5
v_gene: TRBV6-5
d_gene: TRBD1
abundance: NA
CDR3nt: TGTGCCAGCAGGGAACAGGGGGCTGGGCAGCCCCAGCATTTT
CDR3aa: CASREQGAGQPQHF

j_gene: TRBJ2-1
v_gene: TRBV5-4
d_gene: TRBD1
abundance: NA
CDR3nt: TGTGCCAGCAGCTTGTCAGGGGGCGCCTCTAATGAGCAGTTCTTC
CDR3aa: CASSLSGGASNEQFF

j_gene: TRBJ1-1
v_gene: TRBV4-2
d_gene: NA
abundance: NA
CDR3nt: TGTGCCAGCAGCCAAGATATGGAGGGTCCCTTTGAAGCTTTCTTT
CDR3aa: CASSQDMEGPFEAFF

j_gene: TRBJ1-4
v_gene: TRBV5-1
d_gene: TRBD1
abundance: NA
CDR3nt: TGCGCCAGCAGCTTGGCAGGACAGGGGAGAACTAATGAAAAACTGTTTTTT
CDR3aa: CASSLAGQGRTNEKLFF

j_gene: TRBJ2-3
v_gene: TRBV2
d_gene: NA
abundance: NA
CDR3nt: TGTGCCAGCAGAAATGCGCTAGCGTTAGTCACAGATACGCAGTATTTT
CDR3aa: CASRNALALVTDTQYF

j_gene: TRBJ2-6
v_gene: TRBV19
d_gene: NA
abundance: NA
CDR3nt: TGTGCCAGTAGTTGCGACACGACAAATACAAAGTCGGGCCAACGTCCTGACTTC
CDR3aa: CASSCDTTNTKSGQRPDF

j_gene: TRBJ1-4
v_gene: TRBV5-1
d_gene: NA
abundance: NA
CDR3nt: TGCGCCAGCAGCGCCCAGACCGCAACTAATGAAAAACTGTTTTTT
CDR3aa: CASSAQTATNEKLFF

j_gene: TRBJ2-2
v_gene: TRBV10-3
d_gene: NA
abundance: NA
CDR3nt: TGTGCCACCGCTGGGTGGGGGGCCTCGGGCACCGGGGAGCTGTTTTTT
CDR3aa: CATAGWGASGTGELFF

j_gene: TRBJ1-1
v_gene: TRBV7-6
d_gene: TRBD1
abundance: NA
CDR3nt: TGTGCCAGCAGCTCATCCACAGGGGGGGTGAACACTGAAGCTTTCTTT
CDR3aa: CASSSSTGGVNTEAFF

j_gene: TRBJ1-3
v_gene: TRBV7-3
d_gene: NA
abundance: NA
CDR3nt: TGTGCCAGCAGCCCCGCCGCACAGGGTGGCGGAAACACCATATATTTT
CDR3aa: CASSPAAQGGGNTIYF

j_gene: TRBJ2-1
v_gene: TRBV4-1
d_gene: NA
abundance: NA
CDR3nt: TGCGCCAGCAGCCTATCTTCGGCGGGGTCCTATAATGAGCAGTTCTTC
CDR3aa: CASSLSSAGSYNEQFF

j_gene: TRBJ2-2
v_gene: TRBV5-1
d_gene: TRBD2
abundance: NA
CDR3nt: TGCGCCAGCAGCTATGGAGGGACTAGCGGGAGCCCCGGGGAGCTGTTTTTT
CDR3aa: CASSYGGTSGSPGELFF

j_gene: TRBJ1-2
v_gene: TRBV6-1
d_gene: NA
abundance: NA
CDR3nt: TGTGCCAGCAGTGTCGGTGGAGCTAACTATGGCTACACCTTC
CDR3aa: CASSVGGANYGYTF

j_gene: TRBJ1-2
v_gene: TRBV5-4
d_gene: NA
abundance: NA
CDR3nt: TGTGCCAGCAGCTTATTGGGGTCGGACTATGGCTACACCTTC
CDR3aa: CASSLLGSDYGYTF

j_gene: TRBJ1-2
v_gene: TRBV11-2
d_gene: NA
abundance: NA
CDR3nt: TGTGCCAGCAGCTTCCCCTGGGTTTTGAACTATGGCTACACCTTC
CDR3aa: CASSFPWVLNYGYTF

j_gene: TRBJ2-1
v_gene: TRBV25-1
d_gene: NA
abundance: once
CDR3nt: TGTGCCAGCTCCGACCGGACCCCTACTAATTACAATGAGCAGTTCTTC
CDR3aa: CASSDRTPTNYNEQFF

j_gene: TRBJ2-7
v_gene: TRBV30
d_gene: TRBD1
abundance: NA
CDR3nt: TGTGCCTGGAATATTCCGGGACAGGGCTCCTACGAGCAGTACTTC
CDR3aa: CAWNIPGQGSYEQYF

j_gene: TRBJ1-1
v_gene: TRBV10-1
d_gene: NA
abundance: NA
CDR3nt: TGCGCCAGCAGTCAGACGACAGGTAGTGGGACTGAAGCTTTCTTT
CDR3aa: CASSQTTGSGTEAFF

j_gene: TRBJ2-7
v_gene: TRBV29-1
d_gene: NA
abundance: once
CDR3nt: TGCAGCGTTTGGGACATCCACTCCTACGAGCAGTACTTC
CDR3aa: CSVWDIHSYEQYF

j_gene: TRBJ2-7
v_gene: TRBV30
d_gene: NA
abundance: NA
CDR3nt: TGTGCCTGGAGCCTAGGGTCAGCCTACGAGCAGTACTTC
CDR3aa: CAWSLGSAYEQYF

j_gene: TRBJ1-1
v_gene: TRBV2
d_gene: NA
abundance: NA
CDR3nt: TGTGCCAGCAGTGCGATGAAGATTAACACTGAAGCTTTCTTT
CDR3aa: CASSAMKINTEAFF

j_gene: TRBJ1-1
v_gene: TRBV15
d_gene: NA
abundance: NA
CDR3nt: TGTGCCACCAGCAGACCAGGGCGTTGGCCTGAAGCTTTCTTT
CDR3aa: CATSRPGRWPEAFF

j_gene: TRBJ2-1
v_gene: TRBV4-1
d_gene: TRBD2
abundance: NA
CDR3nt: TGCGCCAGCAGCCAAGATCTAGCGGCGAGCTCCTACAATGAGCAGTTCTTC
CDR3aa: CASSQDLAASSYNEQFF

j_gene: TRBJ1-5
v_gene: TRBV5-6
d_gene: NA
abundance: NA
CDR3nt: TGTGCCAGCAGCATGAGGGGTCGGTACAATCAGCCCCAGCATTTT
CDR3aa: CASSMRGRYNQPQHF

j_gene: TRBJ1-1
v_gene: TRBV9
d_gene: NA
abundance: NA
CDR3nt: TGTGCCAGCAGCGTAGCGGGATACACTGAAGCTTTCTTT
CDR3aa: CASSVAGYTEAFF

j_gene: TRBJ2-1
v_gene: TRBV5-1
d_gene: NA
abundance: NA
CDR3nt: TGCGCCAGCAGCGCGCTGGGGGCGGCAGGCAATGAGCAGTTCTTC
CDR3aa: CASSALGAAGNEQFF

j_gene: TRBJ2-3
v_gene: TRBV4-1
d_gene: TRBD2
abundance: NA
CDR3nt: TGCGCCAGCAGCCAAGATCTATCGCTAGCGGGAGGGCAGGATACGCAGTATTTT
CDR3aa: CASSQDLSLAGGQDTQYF

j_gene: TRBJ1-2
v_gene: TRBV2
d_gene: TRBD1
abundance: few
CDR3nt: TGTGCCAGCGGTCTGACAGGGGCGAGCTATGGCTACACCTTC
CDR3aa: CASGLTGASYGYTF

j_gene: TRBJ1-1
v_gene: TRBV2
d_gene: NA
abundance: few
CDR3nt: TGTGCCAGCAGATCCGGGGGGGGAGGGAACACTGAAGCTTTCTTT
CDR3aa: CASRSGGGGNTEAFF

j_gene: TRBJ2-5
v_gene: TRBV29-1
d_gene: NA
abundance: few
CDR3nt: TGCAGCGTTGTGATTTTGGAGCGGACACAAGAGACCCAGTACTTC
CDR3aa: CSVVILERTQETQYF

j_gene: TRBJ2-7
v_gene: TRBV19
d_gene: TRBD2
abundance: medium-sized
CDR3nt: TGTGCCAGTAGTATGGGACTAGCGGGAGGGACCTGGGAGCAGTACTTC
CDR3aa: CASSMGLAGGTWEQYF

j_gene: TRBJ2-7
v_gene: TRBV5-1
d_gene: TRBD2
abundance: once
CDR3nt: TGCGCCAGCAGCCCTTCCGGGGGGATGAGCGAGCAGTACTTC
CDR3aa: CASSPSGGMSEQYF

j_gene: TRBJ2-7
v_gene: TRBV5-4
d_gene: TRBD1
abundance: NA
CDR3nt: TGTGCCAGCAGCTTGGCCGGGACAGGGAGTGACGAGCAGTACTTC
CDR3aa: CASSLAGTGSDEQYF

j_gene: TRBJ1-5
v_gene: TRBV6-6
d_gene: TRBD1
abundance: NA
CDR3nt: TGTGCCAGCAGTCTTGACAGGGGGCCCCAGCCCCAGCATTTT
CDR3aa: CASSLDRGPQPQHF

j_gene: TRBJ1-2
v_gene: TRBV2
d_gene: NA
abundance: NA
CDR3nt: TGTGCCACCAAACTGGAGGCGGCGGTTGGCTACACCTTC
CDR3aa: CATKLEAAVGYTF

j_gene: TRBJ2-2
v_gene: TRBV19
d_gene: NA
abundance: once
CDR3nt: TGTGCCAGTATCGGGCATAACACCGGGGAGCTGTTTTTT
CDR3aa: CASIGHNTGELFF

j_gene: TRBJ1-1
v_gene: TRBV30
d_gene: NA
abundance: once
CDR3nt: TGTGCCTGGAGTCGGGGGCGTAACACTGAAGCTTTCTTT
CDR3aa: CAWSRGRNTEAFF

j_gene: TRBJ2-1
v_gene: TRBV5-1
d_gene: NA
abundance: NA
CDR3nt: TGCGCCAGCAGCTCTACTGGGACGTCCTACAATGAGCAGTTCTTC
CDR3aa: CASSSTGTSYNEQFF

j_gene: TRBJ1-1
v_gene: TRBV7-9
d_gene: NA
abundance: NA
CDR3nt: TGTGCCAGCAGCACCAGGGTAGGGAACACTGAAGCTTTCTTT
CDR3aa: CASSTRVGNTEAFF

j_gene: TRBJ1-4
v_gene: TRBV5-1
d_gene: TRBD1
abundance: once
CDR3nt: TGCGCCAGCACGCTGACAGGGGATAATGAAAAACTGTTTTTT
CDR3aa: CASTLTGDNEKLFF

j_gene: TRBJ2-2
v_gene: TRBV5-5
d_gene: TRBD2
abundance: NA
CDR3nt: TGTGCCAGCAGCACAGACCTAGCGGCAAACACCGGGGAGCTGTTTTTT
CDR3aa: CASSTDLAANTGELFF

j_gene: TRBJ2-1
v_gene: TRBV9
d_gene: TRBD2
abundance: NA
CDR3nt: TGTGCCAGCAGCCCAGCAGCGGGGAGCTCCTACAATGAGCAGTTCTTC
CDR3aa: CASSPAAGSSYNEQFF

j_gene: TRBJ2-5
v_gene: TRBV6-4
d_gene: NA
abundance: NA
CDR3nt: TGTGCCAGCGCAAAAGCGGGTCCCCGGGAGACCCAGTACTTC
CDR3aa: CASAKAGPRETQYF

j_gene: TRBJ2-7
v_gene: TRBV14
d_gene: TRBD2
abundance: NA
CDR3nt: TGTGCCAGCAGAAAGACTAGCGGGAGTTCCCACGAGCAGTACTTC
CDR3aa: CASRKTSGSSHEQYF